Described below is a single TCR beta chain sequence and its context. Antigen unknown. The sample originates from a study of response to subunit inactivated influenza vaccine. Study outcomes and limitations: Authors suggested each seasonal flu vaccination may recruit only limited numbers of new T cells.

There are 13 residues in the CDR3. Germline CDR1 and CDR2: SNHLY and FYNNEI. V dropped 5 bases and J dropped 4 bases, with 9 bases sitting between them. TCRdb re-analysed the RT-PCR reads in MiXCR, keeping a single row per CDR3 protein. The sample carries 500,000 to 600,000 distinct CDR3 sequences, about an eighth recorded once. The material sequenced was PBMCs from blood, taken roughly 47 days after vaccination. The receptor's source is a man between 45 and 60 years old who received an inactivated influenza vaccine. This rearrangement joins TRBV2 to TRBJ2-1, with D possibly being TRBD2 (5 bases). The CDR3 loop reads CASSKRLYNEQFF. Here the CDR3 DNA reads TGTGCCAGCAGTAAGCGGCTATACAATGAGCAGTTCTTC.